These 25 T cell receptor beta chains share one sample of origin, sequenced in a study of cytomegalovirus exposure and HLA in healthy donors. Both 60 Vbeta primers and 13 Jbeta primers went into the PCR. Profiled with immunoSEQ multiplex PCR; TCRdb holds only in-frame clones, not every one. This sample yields roughly 140,000 clones, of which about three fifths are seen a single time; roughly 6.8% belongs to the top ten. The sequenced sample consisted of PBMCs. These receptors all come from a woman aged 60-75 years in good health and CMV-seropositive.

V gene TRBV4-1 combines with J gene TRBJ1-5; 10 nucleotides align to TRBD1. The germline V gene has CDR1 MGHRA and CDR2 YSYEKL. V lost 2 bases, J lost 0 bases, and 7 bases stayed unmatched. The CDR3 spans 18 residues. This CDR3 is CASSQQYGTGDSNQPQHF. The CDR3 DNA is TGCGCCAGCAGCCAACAGTATGGGACAGGGGATAGCAATCAGCCCCAGCATTTT.

The chain is built from TRBV2 and TRBJ1-1; 9 bases are a match to TRBD1. Germline V gene lookup returns CDR1 SNHLY and CDR2 FYNNEI. The CDR3 sequence is 14 residues long. After removal of 6 bases from V and 5 bases from J, the junction contained 7 bases not matched to a gene. CDR3 sequence (DNA): TGTGCCAGCAGCCAGACAGGGGGTGGTACTGAAGCTTTCTTT. This translates into CASSQTGGGTEAFF.

V gene TRBV9 combines with J gene TRBJ2-3; TRBD2 aligns across 9 bases. This CDR3 comprises 17 residues. Trimming at V came to 0 bases and at J to 1 base, leaving 6 bases not matched to a gene. Germline V gene data show CDR1 as SGDLS and CDR2 as YYNGEE. CDR3 DNA sequence: TGTGCCAGCAGCGTAGGGGGAGCGGGAGGCCGCACAGATACGCAGTATTTT. Amino acid sequence: CASSVGGAGGRTDTQYF.

This clone showed up just a few times. V and J are TRBV7-2 and TRBJ2-1, with 7 positions matching TRBD2. Per the germline V gene, CDR1 is SGHTA and CDR2 is FQGNSA. The CDR3 length is 14 residues. V lost 2 bases and J lost 7; bases outside the gene matches: 5. CDR3 protein: CASSLSGLGNEQFF. The CDR3 DNA sequence: TGTGCCAGCAGCTTATCCGGACTAGGGAATGAGCAGTTCTTC.

This clone was detected only a few times. The chain recombines TRBV30 with TRBJ2-1; 7 positions agree with TRBD2. Looked up from germline, CDR1 is GTSNPN and CDR2 is SVGIG (reference sequence). This CDR3 region has 15 residues. Trimming cost V 3 bases and J 5 bases; bases outside gene matches: 10. CDR3 in amino acids: CAWSPEVGTNNEQFF. The CDR3 DNA sequence: TGTGCCTGGAGCCCAGAGGTTGGGACTAACAATGAGCAGTTCTTC.

The rearrangement links TRBV28 to TRBJ2-1, with 8 bases aligning to TRBD2. The CDR3 totals 18 residues. With V trimmed by 5 bases and J by 4 bases, 16 bases remained unmatched. Germline values: CDR1 MDHEN, CDR2 SYDVKM. CDR3 amino acids: CASSTVSGITRAYNEQFF. CDR3 DNA: TGTGCCAGCAGTACCGTTAGCGGGATAACAAGAGCTTACAATGAGCAGTTCTTC.

The J gene is TRBJ2-3, the V gene TRBV2, with TRBD2 as a possible D gene (6 bases). In germline, CDR1 is SNHLY, CDR2 FYNNEI. V lost 8 bases to trimming and J lost 3 bases, with 12 bases between them. This CDR3 region has 13 residues. DNA for the CDR3: TGTGCCAGCCAGGAGGGAGTAACAGATACGCAGTATTTT. Protein sequence: CASQEGVTDTQYF.

With respect to this clone: The same CDR3 can be traced to other DNA sequences in this sample. The chain links TRBV30 to TRBJ2-3, with TRBD1 matching over 10 bases. CDR1 and CDR2 (germline): GTSNPN, SVGIG (reference sequence). V was pared by 1 base and J by 1 base, with 2 bases of the junction left unmatched. The CDR3 covers 15 residues. CDR3: CAWSAGTGGTDTQYF. CDR3 nucleotides: TGTGCCTGGAGTGCCGGGACAGGGGGCACAGATACGCAGTATTTT.

This clone was counted only a few times. The genes are TRBV11-1 and TRBJ2-2; 7 bases map to TRBD1. Germline V gene sequence: CDR1 SGHAT, CDR2 FQDESV (reference sequence). The CDR3 has 14 residues. V trimming: 3 bases; J trimming: 5 bases; junction bases outside the gene matches: 3. For the CDR3, the DNA is TGTGCCAGCAGCTTTGACAGGGCGACCGGGGAGCTGTTTTTT. Residues: CASSFDRATGELFF.

This clone was seen more than once but under ten times. The rearrangement joins TRBV5-1 to TRBJ2-1; TRBD2 aligns across 14 bases. Germline V gives CDR1 SGHRS, CDR2 YFSETQ. CDR3 size: 18 residues. The V segment lost 3 bases and the J segment 5 bases; nucleotides outside the gene matches: 10. CDR3 coding DNA: TGCGCCAGCAGCTCGGGACTAGCGGGAGTCTTAAGGCACAATGAGCAGTTCTTC. Residues: CASSSGLAGVLRHNEQFF.

V usage is TRBV15 and J usage is TRBJ2-7; D is unclear. Trimming cost V 3 bases and J 5 bases, with 20 bases left between them. The V gene's germline CDR1 is LNHNV and CDR2 YYDKDF (reference sequence). The CDR3 has 16 residues. The CDR3 nucleotides read TGTGCCACCAGCAGGGGCGAGCTATACTTGAAGGACGAGCAGTACTTC. The encoded protein is CATSRGELYLKDEQYF.

The chain carries TRBV15 and TRBJ2-7, with D perhaps TRBD1 (5 bases). V was pared by 5 bases and J by 3 bases, with 8 bases between. Germline V gives CDR1 LNHNV, CDR2 YYDKDF (reference sequence). The CDR3 is made up of 12 amino acids. CDR3 sequence: CATSGHSYEQYF. The CDR3 DNA reads as TGTGCCACCAGCGGACACAGCTACGAGCAGTACTTC.

This chain connects TRBV4-1 to TRBJ2-7, with TRBD2 identical over 7 bases. V gave up 4 bases and J gave up 7 bases; unmatched junction bases: 13. The germline gives CDR1 MGHRA, CDR2 YSYEKL. The CDR3 has 15 amino acids. CDR3 region: CASSPPGTTGREQYF. CDR3 in DNA: TGCGCCAGCAGCCCACCTGGGACTACCGGGAGGGAGCAGTACTTC.

The chain carries TRBV28 and TRBJ2-3; 7 nucleotides line up with TRBD1. The CDR3 length is 18 residues. Trimming took 10 bases from V and 6 from J; bases not matched to a gene: 25. CDR1 is MDHEN, CDR2 SYDVKM, per germline. The CDR3 protein is CAKPSWGRQGPVDDTQYF. Written as DNA, the CDR3 is TGTGCCAAACCCTCTTGGGGGAGACAGGGCCCTGTGGACGATACGCAGTATTTT.

The chain is built from TRBV5-4 and TRBJ2-5; 7 bases are a match to TRBD2. V was pared by 0 bases and J by 4 bases, with 6 bases of the junction left unmatched. The V gene's germline CDR1 is SGHNT and CDR2 YYREEE (reference sequence). This CDR3 contains 15 residues. As DNA, the CDR3 is TGTGCCAGCAGCTTGGCCGGGGGGAGAGGAGAGACCCAGTACTTC. As protein: CASSLAGGRGETQYF.

The gene calls are TRBV7-9 and TRBJ2-7; 7 positions agree with TRBD1. CDR3 size: 14 residues. CDR1 is SEHNR, CDR2 FQNEAQ, per germline (reference sequence). V shed 5 bases, J shed 2 bases, and the junction held 6 bases outside the gene matches. The CDR3 DNA is TGTGCCAGCAGCCCCGGGACAGATCCCTACGAGCAGTACTTC. Translated: CASSPGTDPYEQYF.

This clone turned up a few times. This chain connects TRBV5-4 to TRBJ2-5, with D maybe TRBD1 (6 bases). The DNA end is more similar to TRBJ2-7, so the J call may be wrong. Germline CDR1 SGHNT, CDR2 YYREEE (reference sequence). The CDR3 totals 15 residues. The CDR3 is CASSLEGGRGNEQYF. CDR3 coding DNA: TGTGCCAGCAGCTTGGAAGGGGGACGTGGTAACGAGCAGTACTTC.

Of note for this clone: At one boundary the junction diverges from the germline segment, which might be a read error. Other DNA variants within this sample encode the same CDR3. The V gene is TRBV19, the J gene TRBJ2-7, with 13 bases lining up with TRBD2. The CDR3 has 13 residues. Germline CDR1 reads LNHDA; CDR2 reads SQIVND (reference sequence). CDR3 sequence: CASRLAGGNEQYF. The CDR3 region has the DNA TGTGCCAGTCGACTAGCGGGAGGTAACGAGCAATACTTC.

This chain links TRBV7-9 with TRBJ2-3; 9 nucleotides line up with TRBD2. This CDR3 spans 17 amino acids. Germline V gene data show CDR1 as SEHNR and CDR2 as FQNEAQ (reference sequence). The V segment lost 2 bases and the J segment 0 bases; nucleotides outside the gene matches: 6. CDR3 sequence (DNA): TGTGCCAGCAGCTTAAGGGTGACTAGCGGCAGCACAGATACGCAGTATTTT. It translates to CASSLRVTSGSTDTQYF.

The J gene is TRBJ2-7, the V gene TRBV5-1, with a tentative D call TRBD2 (5 bases). The germline V and J ends were trimmed by 4 bases and 3 bases, with 8 bases remaining between them. Germline V lookup: CDR1 SGHRS, CDR2 YFSETQ. The CDR3 sequence is 12 residues long. The CDR3 reads CASSPRGYEQYF. The CDR3 DNA reads as TGCGCCAGCAGCCCTCGGGGCTACGAGCAGTACTTC. Filled out from reference TRBV5-1 and TRBJ2-7, the complete variable domain reads KAGVTQTPRYLIKTRGQQVTLSCSPISGHRSVSWYQQTPGQGLQFLFEYFSETQRNKGNFPGRFSGRQFSNSRSEMNVSTLELGDSALYLCASSPRGYEQYFGPGTRLTVT.

The V call is TRBV7-2, the J call TRBJ1-1, with D possibly matching TRBD1 (6 bases). The CDR3 contains 15 residues. V lost 1 base, J lost 4 bases, and 13 bases lay in between. The germline V gene has CDR1 SGHTA and CDR2 FQGNSA. CDR3 bases: TGTGCCAGCAGCTTAGGCCCTTACAGGGCCACTGAAGCTTTCTTT. This sequence encodes CASSLGPYRATEAFF.

The chain recombines TRBV7-3 with TRBJ2-5; no reliable D call. CDR3 length: 13 amino acids. The germline V gene has CDR1 SGHTA and CDR2 FQGTGA. Trimming cost V 0 bases and J 3 bases, with 5 bases left between them. CDR3 in amino acids: CASSLTFKETQYF. The CDR3 DNA reads TGTGCCAGCAGCTTAACGTTTAAAGAGACCCAGTACTTC.

V is TRBV18 and J is TRBJ2-7; 7 bases match TRBD2. The CDR3 is made up of 15 amino acids. V dropped 0 bases and J dropped 7; count of bases not matched to a gene: 9. CDR1 is KGHSH and CDR2 is LQKENI in the germline V gene. The CDR3, as DNA: TGTGCCAGCTCACCACCTGGCGGGAGAGTTCGGGAGCAGTACTTC. This translates into CASSPPGGRVREQYF.

This clone has a count of ten or more. This chain connects TRBV4-1 to TRBJ1-1; D is unresolved. Germline values: CDR1 MGHRA, CDR2 YSYEKL. The CDR3 length is 13 residues. V dropped 3 bases and J dropped 1 base, with 6 bases sitting between them. The CDR3 is CASSHGGNTEAFF. The CDR3 DNA is TGCGCCAGCAGCCACGGAGGGAACACTGAAGCTTTCTTT.

This chain links TRBV28 with TRBJ2-7; unclear D gene. CDR3 length equals 13 residues. Deletions cut 7 bases from V and 3 bases from J, with 13 bases between. The germline V gene encodes CDR1 MDHEN and CDR2 SYDVKM. This CDR3 reads CASIGGNLYEQYF. CDR3 sequence (DNA): TGTGCCAGCATCGGCGGAAACCTCTACGAGCAGTACTTC.